One and the same sample provided the 23 T cell receptor beta chains below, sequenced in a study of cytomegalovirus exposure and HLA in healthy donors. Researchers ran the PCR with 60 Vbeta and 13 Jbeta primers. Only in-frame clones appear in the TCRdb table, and some are missing; sequencing was by immunoSEQ multiplex PCR. Recorded for this sample: about 99,000 clones. The sample was PBMCs. The source of these receptors is a man aged 35 to 55 in good health and CMV-seronegative.

The gene calls are TRBV18 and TRBJ2-5; the D is unclear. The length of the CDR3 is 14 residues. CDR1 is KGHSH and CDR2 is LQKENI in the germline V gene. The V end lost 2 bases, the J end lost 1 base, and 8 bases lay between the germline ends. As DNA, the CDR3 is TGTGCCAGCTCACCAGAGAGTGTCCAAGAGACCCAGTACTTC. It encodes CASSPESVQETQYF.

As for this clone: Additional DNA sequences in this sample encode the identical CDR3. CDR3 nucleotides: TGCGCCAGCAGCTTGGTCCGAGACAGGGCCTACGAGCAGTACTTC. Translation gives CASSLVRDRAYEQYF. The gene calls are TRBV5-1 and TRBJ2-7; 7 bases line up with TRBD1. The CDR3 loop spans 15 amino acids. The germline gives CDR1 SGHRS, CDR2 YFSETQ. After removal of 0 bases from V and 2 bases from J, the junction contained 5 bases not matched to a gene.

This rearrangement joins TRBV18 to TRBJ2-7; TRBD2 might be the D (6 bases). V lost 3 bases, J lost 5 bases, and 14 bases lay in between. This CDR3 region has 14 residues. Germline CDR1 KGHSH, CDR2 LQKENI. The DNA of the CDR3 is TGTGCCAGCTCACCTAACGAGCGGGCAAACGAGCAGTACTTC. Its protein is CASSPNERANEQYF.

The chain carries TRBV30 and TRBJ1-5; a possible D gene is TRBD1 (6 bases). Germline CDR1 GTSNPN, CDR2 SVGIG (reference sequence). The V end was cut by 4 bases, the J end by 1 base, with 14 bases between. The CDR3 totals 15 residues. The CDR3 here is CAWTRTGLSNQPQHF. The DNA for the CDR3 is TGTGCCTGGACCAGAACAGGGTTGAGCAATCAGCCCCAGCATTTT.

This chain connects TRBV28 to TRBJ1-4, with a possible D match to TRBD1 (6 bases). Deletions cut 6 bases from V and 0 bases from J, with 11 bases between. There are 15 residues in the CDR3. From germline, CDR1 is MDHEN and CDR2 SYDVKM. The CDR3 nucleotides read TGTGCCAGCAGCTTACCAGGGGCAACTAATGAAAAACTGTTTTTT. It specifies CASSLPGATNEKLFF.

The CDR3 reads CASSSQKTGNTEAFF. CDR3 nucleotides: TGTGCCAGCAGCTCGCAGAAGACAGGGAACACTGAAGCTTTCTTT. The chain carries TRBV5-4 and TRBJ1-1, with D possibly TRBD1 on 6 matching bases. The CDR3 length is 15 residues. V shed 3 bases and J shed 1 base, with 13 bases lying between them. Germline V lookup: CDR1 SGHNT, CDR2 YYREEE (reference sequence).

The chain combines TRBV7-9 with TRBJ2-5; TRBD1 is a possible D gene (6 bases). V was pared by 2 bases and J by 5 bases, with 15 bases between. There are 15 residues in the CDR3. Germline values: CDR1 SEHNR, CDR2 FQNEAQ (reference sequence). The CDR3 DNA is TGTGCCAGCAGCTTATCGGCAGGGGTAGGGGAGACCCAGTACTTC. It specifies CASSLSAGVGETQYF.

The chain combines TRBV28 with TRBJ2-3; 8 bases agree with TRBD2. Germline V gives CDR1 MDHEN, CDR2 SYDVKM. This CDR3 has 15 residues. With V trimmed by 6 bases and J by 7 bases, 12 bases remained unmatched. The CDR3 region has the DNA TGTGCCAGCAGGCGAGCGGGGGTCGGATTACATACGCAGTATTTT. Its translation is CASRRAGVGLHTQYF. The full variable domain, completed using reference TRBV28 and TRBJ2-3, is DVKVTQSSRYLVKRTGEKVFLECVQDMDHENMFWYRQDPGLGLRLIYFSYDVKMKEKGDIPEGYSVSREKKERFSLILESASTNQTSMYLCASRRAGVGLHTQYFGPGTRLTVL.

This chain joins TRBV7-8 and TRBJ2-5, with 15 bases fitting TRBD2. CDR3 length: 17 residues. The ends lost 5 bases at V and 1 base at J; junction bases unmatched: 5. In germline, CDR1 is SGHVS, CDR2 FQNEAQ. The CDR3 here is CASSHGLAGGIQETQYF. The DNA for the CDR3 is TGTGCCAGCAGCCACGGACTAGCGGGAGGGATCCAAGAGACCCAGTACTTC.

The CDR3, as DNA: TGCAGCGCCCAGGGACACCAGAACACTGAAGCTTTCTTT. Translated: CSAQGHQNTEAFF. The chain carries TRBV29-1 and TRBJ1-1, with a tentative D call TRBD1 (6 bases). The V end was cut by 7 bases, the J end by 1 base, with 13 bases between. The CDR3 sequence is 13 residues long. Germline assignment: CDR1 SQVTM and CDR2 ANQGSEA. Full variable domain (outside the CDR3, taken from reference TRBV29-1 and TRBJ1-1): SAVISQKPSRDICQRGTSLTIQCQVDSQVTMMFWYRQQPGQSLTLIATANQGSEATYESGFVIDKFPISRPNLTFSTLTVSNMSPEDSSIYLCSAQGHQNTEAFFGQGTRLTVV.

The chain joins TRBV5-1 to TRBJ2-2; unclear D gene. This CDR3 spans 14 amino acids. The germline gives CDR1 SGHRS, CDR2 YFSETQ. V lost 4 bases and J 0 bases, leaving 7 bases between the germline ends. In DNA form, the CDR3 reads TGCGCCAGCAGCCCACAAGCGAACACCGGGGAGCTGTTTTTT. This translates into CASSPQANTGELFF. Together with reference TRBV5-1 and TRBJ2-2, the CDR3 gives the full variable domain: KAGVTQTPRYLIKTRGQQVTLSCSPISGHRSVSWYQQTPGQGLQFLFEYFSETQRNKGNFPGRFSGRQFSNSRSEMNVSTLELGDSALYLCASSPQANTGELFFGEGSRLTVL.

V gene TRBV27 combines with J gene TRBJ1-4; 7 bases agree with TRBD1. Germline assignment: CDR1 MNHEY and CDR2 SMNVEV (reference sequence). The CDR3 length is 15 residues. Losses at the gene ends were 2 bases for V and 5 bases for J; bases not matched to a gene: 5. The CDR3 spells CASSLTGVDNEKLFF. CDR3 in DNA: TGTGCCAGCAGTTTAACAGGGGTCGACAATGAAAAACTGTTTTTT. Complete variable domain (other parts from reference TRBV27 and TRBJ1-4): EAQVTQNPRYLITVTGKKLTVTCSQNMNHEYMSWYRQDPGLGLRQIYYSMNVEVTDKGDVPEGYKVSRKEKRNFPLILESPSPNQTSLYFCASSLTGVDNEKLFFGSGTQLSVL.

V is TRBV28 and J is TRBJ2-3, with D maybe TRBD2 (5 bases). The CDR3 covers 14 residues. V lost 7 bases, J lost 0 bases, and 11 bases lay in between. CDR1 and CDR2 from the germline V gene are MDHEN and SYDVKM. CDR3 sequence: CASITGGSTDTQYF. CDR3 DNA: TGTGCCAGCATTACGGGCGGGAGCACAGATACGCAGTATTTT.

This rearrangement joins TRBV9 to TRBJ2-1; possibly TRBD2 for D (5 bases). Germline CDR1 is SGDLS and CDR2 is YYNGEE. V was cut by 4 bases and J by 15 bases, with 14 bases left in between. CDR3 length equals 11 residues. The CDR3 reads CASSPGPSLFF. The DNA of the CDR3 is TGTGCCAGCAGCCCAGGACCTAGCCTGTTCTTC.

The CDR3 DNA reads as TGTGCCAGCAGTGATCAGGGCGGTAGCTCCTACAATGAGCAGTTCTTC. It yields the protein CASSDQGGSSYNEQFF. The chain joins TRBV25-1 to TRBJ2-1; tentatively, D is TRBD1 (5 bases). This CDR3 has 16 residues. Looked up from germline, CDR1 is MGHDK and CDR2 is SYGVNS. V lost 3 bases and J lost 0, with 12 bases in between.

This chain connects TRBV18 to TRBJ1-1; 9 bases match TRBD1. The CDR3 sequence is 14 residues long. Germline V gene data show CDR1 as KGHSH and CDR2 as LQKENI. The V and J ends lost 1 base and 4 bases, in that order; junction bases with no gene match: 1. The CDR3 region is CASSPLDRGTEAFF. The CDR3 DNA sequence: TGTGCCAGCTCACCACTGGACAGGGGCACTGAAGCTTTCTTT.

This chain links TRBV19 with TRBJ2-1, with TRBD1 matching over 9 bases. The V segment lost 4 bases and the J segment 11 bases; nucleotides outside the gene matches: 6. Germline V gene data show CDR1 as LNHDA and CDR2 as SQIVND (reference sequence). CDR3 length equals 13 residues. The CDR3 sequence: CASSNQDRGKQFF. CDR3 coding DNA: TGTGCCAGTAGTAACCAGGACAGGGGCAAGCAGTTCTTC.

The chain joins TRBV18 to TRBJ2-7; TRBD2 matches at 7 bases. This CDR3 spans 16 amino acids. CDR1 and CDR2 from the germline V gene are KGHSH and LQKENI. The V and J ends lost 4 bases and 5 bases, in that order; junction bases with no gene match: 14. In nucleotides, the CDR3 is TGTGCCAGCTCACGGGGGGGACCGAGAAGAAGCGACGAGCAGTACTTC. This gives the protein CASSRGGPRRSDEQYF.

The V gene is TRBV19, the J gene TRBJ1-2; no reliable D call. This CDR3 is 13 amino acids long. CDR1 is LNHDA and CDR2 is SQIVND in the germline V gene (reference sequence). The V and J ends lost 6 bases and 0 bases respectively, with 8 bases between them. CDR3 nucleotides: TGTGCCAGTAGGTGGAGGGCTAACTATGGCTACACCTTC. It translates to CASRWRANYGYTF.

CDR3 residues: CASSSGQVDSNIQYF. As DNA, the CDR3 is TGTGCCAGCAGCTCGGGACAGGTGGACTCAAACATTCAGTACTTC. The chain recombines TRBV7-2 with TRBJ2-4, with 8 positions matching TRBD1. Looked up from germline, CDR1 is SGHTA and CDR2 is FQGNSA. The CDR3 covers 15 residues. Trimming cost V 4 bases and J 6 bases; bases outside gene matches: 8.

The CDR3 sequence: CASSTQRGGVYEQYF. For the CDR3, the DNA is TGTGCCAGTAGTACTCAGCGGGGGGGGGTCTACGAGCAGTACTTC. This chain connects TRBV19 to TRBJ2-7, with TRBD2 matching 10 bases. Germline assignment: CDR1 LNHDA and CDR2 SQIVND (reference sequence). CDR3 length: 15 amino acids. J lost 3 bases, V lost 4 bases, and 6 bases had no gene match.

This sequence joins TRBV11-2 and TRBJ2-1; tentatively, D is TRBD2 (6 bases). Germline V lookup: CDR1 SGHAT, CDR2 FQNNGV. This CDR3 has 13 amino acids. The V end lost 5 bases, the J end lost 5 bases, and 10 bases lay between the germline ends. The CDR3 DNA reads as TGTGCCAGCAGCCCGGGACTGAACAATGAGCAGTTCTTC. Its protein product is CASSPGLNNEQFF.

The chain employs TRBV15 and TRBJ1-2; no clear D. The CDR3 runs to 14 residues. Germline values: CDR1 LNHNV, CDR2 YYDKDF (reference sequence). With 1 base removed from V and 1 base from J, the gap between germline ends came to 7 bases. The chain's CDR3 is CATSRANINYGYTF. CDR3 nucleotide sequence: TGTGCCACCAGCAGAGCGAACATTAACTATGGCTACACCTTC.